This T cell receptor (beta chain) originates from a study of blood T cell repertoires in COVID-19 (dated by TCRdb to between 2020 and 2021). With respect to the entire study: Samples covering the acute and convalescent phases of COVID-19 were provided by collaborators in the United States, Italy and Spain. Where available, HLA class I and class II types were obtained from metadata supplied by the sample provider rather than from assay-based typing. Deeply sampled blood TCRbeta repertoires from subjects exposed to, actively infected with, or recovered from COVID-19 were included in the dataset. The samples were drawn from the first 160 participants of the ongoing ImmuneRACE study and from 1,254 subjects provided by 6 global collaborators. The repertoires were made available in a free public database intended to serve as a resource for research on the immune response to SARS-CoV-2. A de-identified subject ID, COVID-19 status, age in years and sex were almost always included in the sample metadata. The material from the prospective study consisted of cDNA or gDNA derived from T cells, B-cell-depleted T cells, or PBMCs. The paper as a whole reports these results and caveats: The amount of clinical and demographic metadata varied by source and participant and was provided uncurated.

About this clone: There is no known antigen for this receptor. Nothing much larger sits one base from this clone, and base qualities are not available.

In the prospective study, participants were 18 to 89 years old, resided in about two dozen geographic areas of the United States, and were enrolled through a virtual design. In the prospective study, cohorts were assigned on the basis of participant-reported clinical history obtained from a screening survey and a study questionnaire. Each participant in the prospective study had whole blood, serum and a nasopharyngeal or oropharyngeal swab collected by mobile phlebotomists. Prospective study participants could optionally give additional blood draws and questionnaires over an approximately two-month period. Blood samples from the prospective study were shipped frozen or at room temperature prior to DNA extraction. Trimming removed 4 bases from V and 2 bases from J, leaving 12 bases between the germline ends. Reading the germline V gene gives CDR1 SQVTM and CDR2 ANQGSEA. The CDR3 sequence holds 13 residues, the cysteine and phenylalanine included. This entry keeps only the CDR3 DNA: 39 bases, framed from base 1.

TCRbeta CDR3 regions were amplified from genomic DNA using the immunoSEQ Assay, a bias-controlled multiplex PCR. As for how the authors treated the data: Nucleated cell counts per sample were estimated from amplification of reference gene primers within the assay. To quantify the absolute abundance of each unique TCRbeta CDR3 rearrangement, sequence reads were collapsed and filtered. Productive Simpson clonality was computed per sample as the square root of Simpson's diversity index over productive rearrangements. TCRdb obtained this table from immuneACCESS and retained in-frame rearrangements with V and J assigned. These tables miss some clones; where compared with another copy, unresolved V genes account for less than half of the shortfall, and the remainder is unexplained. V, J and clone size are those of that table, while D and trimming were read from the DNA. This sample holds about 240,000 clones; 80% to 90% were observed only once. The top ten clones comprise 2.5% to 3% of the sample.

The receptor was derived from a woman aged 25 to 39 with acute COVID-19. The chain couples TRBV29-1 to TRBJ2-7, with no D gene named confidently. Sequences were obtained from PBMCs or T cells enriched from blood (not recorded which). The encoded CDR3 is CSVANTETYEQYF. The DNA is TGCAGCGTTGCTAATACTGAGACCTACGAGCAGTACTTC.